The source of this T cell receptor (beta chain) is a study of T cells expressing NK-cell markers. Study-level background: Eight donors were sequenced, seven testing HCMV-seropositive and one testing seronegative. Notes on the study in general: These clonotypes additionally ranked first within the CD3+CD56-NKG2C+ fraction of a few donors.

The CDR3 consists of 11 residues. Looked up from germline, CDR1 is MNHEY and CDR2 is SVGAGI. As regards this clonotype: Its specificity is not known.

Reanalyzing the 5' RACE reads, TCRdb keeps one entry per CDR3 protein, without DNA. The sample holds about 550,000 distinct CDR3 sequences. The clonotype comes from a man younger than 35 in good health. Sequenced input: blood T cells: a sorted CD56 or NKG2C T cell subset, CD4+ or CD8+ T cells, or bulk PBMC T cells (not recorded which). This rearrangement joins TRBV6-5 to TRBJ2-5. The chain's CDR3 is CASAQMGTQYF.